A selection of T cell receptor beta chains follows, all from one sample in a study of beta chain features in type 1 diabetes. The assay was immunoSEQ multiplex PCR, and TCRdb's table has in-frame clones only and misses some. The sample lists nearly 700,000 clones; around an eighth were seen once. Material: naive CD4+ T cells from blood. These receptors were obtained from a young man with type 1 diabetes. Both conserved end residues are part of each CDR3. Fields, in order: J gene, V gene, CDR3 protein.

J gene: TRBJ2-2
V gene: TRBV9
CDR3 protein: CASSVFGEETGELFF

J gene: TRBJ2-7
V gene: TRBV28
CDR3 protein: CASSSRQALSF

J gene: TRBJ2-7
V gene: TRBV7-9
CDR3 protein: CASSFFDRGYEQYF

J gene: TRBJ1-1
V gene: TRBV6-6
CDR3 protein: CASSFSGGEAFF

J gene: TRBJ2-5
V gene: TRBV29-1
CDR3 protein: CSVVRTAQETQYF

J gene: TRBJ1-5
V gene: TRBV5-1
CDR3 protein: CASSPDANSNQPQHF

J gene: TRBJ1-6
V gene: TRBV28
CDR3 protein: CASSSGTGGSPLHF

J gene: TRBJ1-4
V gene: TRBV7-8
CDR3 protein: CASSLVRIVTNEKLFF

J gene: TRBJ1-4
V gene: TRBV18
CDR3 protein: CASSPGTGEEKLFF

J gene: TRBJ2-1
V gene: TRBV7-9
CDR3 protein: CASSRTSDEQFF

J gene: TRBJ2-1
V gene: TRBV7-3
CDR3 protein: CASSPAGLNEQFF

J gene: TRBJ2-5
V gene: TRBV7-9
CDR3 protein: CASSLAGSERRGTQYF

J gene: TRBJ2-5
V gene: TRBV4-1
CDR3 protein: CASSQDWAFQETQYF

J gene: TRBJ1-1
V gene: TRBV6-6
CDR3 protein: CASSTSQGADSAFF

J gene: TRBJ2-1
V gene: TRBV6-5
CDR3 protein: CASSSTRTGGYNEQFF

J gene: TRBJ2-2
V gene: TRBV4-1
CDR3 protein: CASSQVLPGTGELFF

J gene: TRBJ2-7
V gene: TRBV30
CDR3 protein: CAWSVSQVKQYF

J gene: TRBJ1-1
V gene: TRBV10-3
CDR3 protein: CAIASWTGENTEAFF

J gene: TRBJ2-5
V gene: TRBV6-5
CDR3 protein: CASSLGHRETQYF

J gene: TRBJ2-5
V gene: TRBV6-1
CDR3 protein: CASSQGSLQETQYF